This T cell receptor beta chain emerged from a study of blood T cell repertoires in COVID-19 (dated by TCRdb to about 2020). A note on the overall study: The collaborator samples originated in the United States, Italy and Spain and spanned the acute and convalescent phases of COVID-19. The prospective study material was composed of cDNA or gDNA derived from T cells, B-cell-depleted T cells, or PBMCs. Subjects who had been exposed to COVID-19, were actively infected with it, or had recovered from it provided the deeply sampled blood TCRbeta repertoires that made up the dataset. The repertoires were released in a freely available public database intended as a resource for research on the immune response to SARS-CoV-2. The samples were drawn from two sources: the first 160 participants of the ongoing ImmuneRACE study, and fewer than 1,500 subjects contributed by 6 global collaborators. A de-identified subject ID, COVID-19 status, age in years and sex were almost always included in the sample metadata. Where available, HLA class I and class II types were taken from metadata supplied by the sample provider and were not determined by assay-based typing. General conclusions and limits of the study: How much clinical and demographic metadata was included differed by source and by participant, and the metadata was provided uncurated.

Notes on this clone: What antigen it recognizes has not been identified. There are no base qualities to consult, and no much larger clone falls within one base.

TCRbeta CDR3 regions were amplified from genomic DNA by means of the immunoSEQ Assay, a bias-controlled multiplex PCR. The paper's processing steps were these. Within the assay, amplification of reference gene primers was used to estimate how many nucleated cells each sample contained. To quantify the absolute abundance of each unique TCRbeta CDR3 rearrangement, sequence reads were collapsed and filtered. Productive Simpson clonality was computed per sample as the square root of Simpson's diversity index over productive rearrangements. Here the immuneACCESS table is served through TCRdb, limited to in-frame sequences with V and J called. Missing clones are a known gap in these copies; in checked studies unresolved V genes cover under half, and the rest lacks a known reason. V and J calls and clone size are copied from that table; D and trimming were computed from the DNA. Counted in this sample were around 300,000 clones; 89% of them appeared once. The ten largest clones add up to about 0.94% of the sample.

CDR1 and CDR2, looked up from the germline V gene, are MDHEN and SYDVKM. From the cysteine up to the phenylalanine, the CDR3 has a length of 12 residues. Only the CDR3 DNA is retained, 36 bases long and in frame from the first base. V loses 6 bases, J loses 0 bases, and the germline ends lie 6 bases apart. Another Seattle source contributed samples from volunteer blood donors who had recovered from COVID-19. Whole blood was collected in K2EDTA tubes by collaborating institutions according to the institutions' own protocols. For TCRbeta analysis, collaborators shipped samples in one of three forms: frozen whole blood, isolated PBMCs, or DNA extracted from either of those sample types.

Material for sequencing was peripheral blood. The V and J segments used are TRBV28 and TRBJ2-7, with a weak D call of TRBD1 (5 bases match). The source is a woman between 35 and 50 years old who had recovered from COVID-19. The sequenced DNA is TGTGCCAGCAGGGACACCTCCTACGAGCAGTACTTC. This is translated as CASRDTSYEQYF.